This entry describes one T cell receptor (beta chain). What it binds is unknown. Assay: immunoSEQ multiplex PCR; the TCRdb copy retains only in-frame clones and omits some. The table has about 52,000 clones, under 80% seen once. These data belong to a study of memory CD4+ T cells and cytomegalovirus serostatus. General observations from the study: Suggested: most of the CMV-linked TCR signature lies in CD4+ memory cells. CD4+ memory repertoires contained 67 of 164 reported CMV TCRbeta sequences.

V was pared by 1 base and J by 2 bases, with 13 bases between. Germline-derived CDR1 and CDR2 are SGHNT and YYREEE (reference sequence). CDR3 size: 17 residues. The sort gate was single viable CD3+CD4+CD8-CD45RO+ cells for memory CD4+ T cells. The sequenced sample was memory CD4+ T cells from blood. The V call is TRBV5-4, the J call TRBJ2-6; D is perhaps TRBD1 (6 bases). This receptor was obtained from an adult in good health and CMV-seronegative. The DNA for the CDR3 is TGTGCCAGCAGCTTGAAGCTGCCAGGGGCTGGGGCCAACGTCCTGACTTTC. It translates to CASSLKLPGAGANVLTF.